The 12 T cell receptor beta chains below all came from one sample that was sequenced in a study of T cells in Graves' hyperthyroidism and ophthalmopathy. Amplification of TCR beta CDR3 regions used RNA as the template. HTBI primers were employed in a first-round RT-PCR of the TCR CDR3. TCRdb re-called the multiplex PCR reads through MiXCR, storing one row per CDR3 protein. The sample comprises about 640,000 distinct CDR3 sequences, 20% to 25% of which are singletons, and 30% to 40% rests with the top ten. The sequenced material came from blood. These receptors were obtained from a man aged 30-40 years with Graves' ophthalmopathy.

This chain uses TRBV9 with TRBJ1-2; possible D gene TRBD1, 5 bases. The CDR3 is 14 amino acids. Germline CDR1 SGDLS, CDR2 YYNGEE. Trimming cost V 4 bases and J 7 bases, with 17 bases left between them. In DNA form, the CDR3 reads TGTGCCAGCAGCTTACTGATCAGGGTTGCTGGCTACACCTTC. It is translated as CASSLLIRVAGYTF.

This clonotype was counted a few times. The chain couples TRBV5-1 to TRBJ2-1; D unresolved. The CDR3 sequence is 14 residues long. V lost 4 bases to trimming and J lost 10 bases, with 18 bases between them. The germline gives CDR1 SGHRS, CDR2 YFSETQ. The chain's CDR3 is CASSPGPSRVEQFF. DNA of the CDR3: TGCGCCAGCAGCCCCGGACCCTCCCGGGTGGAGCAGTTCTTC. Using reference TRBV5-1 and TRBJ2-1 for the parts outside the CDR3, the full variable domain is KAGVTQTPRYLIKTRGQQVTLSCSPISGHRSVSWYQQTPGQGLQFLFEYFSETQRNKGNFPGRFSGRQFSNSRSEMNVSTLELGDSALYLCASSPGPSRVEQFFGPGTRLTVL.

The rearrangement joins TRBV29-1 to TRBJ2-1; D call uncertain. V gave up 4 bases and J gave up 4 bases, with 11 bases separating them. Germline lookup yields CDR1 SQVTM and CDR2 ANQGSEA. The CDR3 contains 13 residues. The CDR3 protein is CSVGGRVYNEQFF. The CDR3 DNA reads as TGCAGCGTTGGTGGAAGAGTTTACAATGAGCAGTTCTTC.

This clonotype turned up a few times. V is TRBV7-9 and J is TRBJ2-3; 8 nucleotides agree with TRBD2. The CDR3 is made up of 15 amino acids. CDR1 and CDR2 (germline): SEHNR, FQNEAQ (reference sequence). J lost 0 bases, V lost 6 bases, and 5 bases had no gene match. CDR3 loop: CASRGLEKSTDTQYF. CDR3 in DNA: TGTGCCAGCAGGGGACTAGAAAAGAGCACAGATACGCAGTATTTT.

This clonotype has just a few counts. The chain carries TRBV30 and TRBJ2-1; TRBD2 might be the D (5 bases). Trimming took off 0 bases at V and 7 bases at J, with 10 bases between the two ends. Germline V CDR1 and CDR2: GTSNPN, SVGIG (reference sequence). The CDR3 is 13 residues long. The DNA for the CDR3 is TGTGCCTGGAGTGTGGTGCGGGCTAATGAGCAGTTCTTC. Encoded protein: CAWSVVRANEQFF. The full variable domain, rest sourced from reference TRBV30 and TRBJ2-1, is SQTIHQWPATLVQPVGSPLSLECTVEGTSNPNLYWYRQAAGRGLQLLFYSVGIGQISSEVPQNLSASRPQDRQFILSSKKLLLSDSGFYLCAWSVVRANEQFFGPGTRLTVL.

The table lists this clonotype with a few counts. This chain links TRBV7-2 with TRBJ1-5; D is ambiguous. The CDR3 covers 14 residues. V was pared by 4 bases and J by 7 bases, with 14 bases between. The germline V gene encodes CDR1 SGHTA and CDR2 FQGNSA. The CDR3 spells CASSSLAGVQPQHF. CDR3 coding DNA: TGTGCCAGCAGCTCCCTCGCTGGGGTCCAGCCCCAGCATTTT. Drawing the rest from reference TRBV7-2 and TRBJ1-5, the complete variable domain is GAGVSQSPSNKVTEKGKDVELRCDPISGHTALYWYRQSLGQGLEFLIYFQGNSAPDKSGLPSDRFSAERTGGSVSTLTIQRTQQEDSAVYLCASSSLAGVQPQHFGDGTRLSIL.

This clonotype has only a few counts. The chain combines TRBV9 with TRBJ2-5; D ambiguous. CDR3 length: 15 amino acids. Germline CDR1 SGDLS, CDR2 YYNGEE. V shed 4 bases and J shed 1 base, with 14 bases lying between them. CDR3 DNA: TGTGCCAGCAGCCCCCAGGCCCATCGCCAAGAGACCCAGTACTTC. Protein product: CASSPQAHRQETQYF.

This clonotype was detected only a few times. The rearrangement uses TRBV4-1 and TRBJ2-7; D may be TRBD1 (7 bases). The CDR3 spans 15 residues. V was cut by 1 base and J by 2 bases, with 12 bases left in between. Per germline, CDR1 MGHRA and CDR2 YSYEKL. CDR3 protein: CASSQGRGQPYEQYF. CDR3 nucleotides: TGCGCCAGCAGCCAAGGGCGGGGACAGCCCTACGAGCAGTACTTC.

The chain joins TRBV29-1 to TRBJ2-7; 7 bases line up with TRBD1. This CDR3 has 12 amino acids. Unmatched junction bases numbered 5, after V lost 4 bases and J lost 5 bases. Germline lookup yields CDR1 SQVTM and CDR2 ANQGSEA. The CDR3 DNA reads as TGCAGCGTTGTGCTGCAGGGGGACGAGCAGTACTTC. It translates to CSVVLQGDEQYF.

There are many counts of this clonotype. V gene TRBV5-1 combines with J gene TRBJ2-7; 13 positions agree with TRBD2. The CDR3 extends over 15 amino acids. Germline assignment: CDR1 SGHRS and CDR2 YFSETQ. Germline trimming cut 4 bases from V and 3 bases from J; bases unmatched to any gene: 4. The CDR3 loop reads CASSPRLAGGYEQYF. The CDR3 nucleotides are TGCGCCAGCAGCCCAAGACTAGCGGGAGGCTACGAGCAGTACTTC. Full variable domain (remainder filled in from reference TRBV5-1 and TRBJ2-7): KAGVTQTPRYLIKTRGQQVTLSCSPISGHRSVSWYQQTPGQGLQFLFEYFSETQRNKGNFPGRFSGRQFSNSRSEMNVSTLELGDSALYLCASSPRLAGGYEQYFGPGTRLTVT.

The chain combines TRBV18 with TRBJ2-2, with 10 bases matching TRBD1. This CDR3 contains 16 residues. Germline lookup yields CDR1 KGHSH and CDR2 LQKENI. Trimming removed 8 bases from V and 3 bases from J; junction bases left unmatched: 9. Written as DNA, the CDR3 is TGTGCCAGCAGCCAAGACAGGGGGCTTTACACCGGGGAGCTGTTTTTT. This codes for CASSQDRGLYTGELFF.

A few counts support this clonotype. The chain couples TRBV9 to TRBJ1-2; 7 nucleotides line up with TRBD1. The J segment lost 4 bases and the V segment lost 3 bases, leaving 12 bases of the junction unmatched. The CDR3 is made up of 16 amino acids. Germline V gives CDR1 SGDLS, CDR2 YYNGEE. CDR3 nucleotides: TGTGCCAGCAGCGCCGCCCCGGGACAGAACCTCTATGGCTACACCTTC. Its protein is CASSAAPGQNLYGYTF.